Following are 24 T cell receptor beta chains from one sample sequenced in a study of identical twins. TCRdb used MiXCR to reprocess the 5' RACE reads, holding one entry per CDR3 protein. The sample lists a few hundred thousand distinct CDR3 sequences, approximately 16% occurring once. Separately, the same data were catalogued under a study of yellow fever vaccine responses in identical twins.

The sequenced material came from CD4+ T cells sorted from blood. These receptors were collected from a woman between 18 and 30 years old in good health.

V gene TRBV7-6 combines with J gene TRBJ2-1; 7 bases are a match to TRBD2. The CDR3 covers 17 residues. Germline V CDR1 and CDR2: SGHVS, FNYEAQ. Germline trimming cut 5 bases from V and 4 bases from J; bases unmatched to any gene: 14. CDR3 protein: CASSQRLAAAGYNEQFF. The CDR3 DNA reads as TGTGCCAGCAGCCAACGTCTAGCGGCCGCGGGTTACAATGAGCAGTTCTTC.

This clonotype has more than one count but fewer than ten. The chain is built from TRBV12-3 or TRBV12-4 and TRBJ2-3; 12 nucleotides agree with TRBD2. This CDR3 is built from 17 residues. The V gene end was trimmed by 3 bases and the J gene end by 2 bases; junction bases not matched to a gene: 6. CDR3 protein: CASSLRLAGVHTDTQYF. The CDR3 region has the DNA TGTGCCAGCAGTTTGCGACTAGCGGGGGTACACACAGATACGCAGTATTTT.

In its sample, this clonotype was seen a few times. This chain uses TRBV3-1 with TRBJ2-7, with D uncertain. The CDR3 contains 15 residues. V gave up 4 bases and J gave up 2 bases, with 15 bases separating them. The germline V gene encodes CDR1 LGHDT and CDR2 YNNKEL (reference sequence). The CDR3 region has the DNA TGTGCCAGCAGCCCCCAAGGTCGACAAACCTACGAGCAGTACTTC. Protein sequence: CASSPQGRQTYEQYF.

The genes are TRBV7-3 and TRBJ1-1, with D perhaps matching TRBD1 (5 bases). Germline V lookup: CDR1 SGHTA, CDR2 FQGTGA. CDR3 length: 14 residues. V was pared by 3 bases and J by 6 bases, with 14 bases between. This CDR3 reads CASSFGDVRAEAFF. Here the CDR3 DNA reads TGTGCCAGCAGCTTCGGAGACGTCAGGGCTGAAGCTTTCTTT.

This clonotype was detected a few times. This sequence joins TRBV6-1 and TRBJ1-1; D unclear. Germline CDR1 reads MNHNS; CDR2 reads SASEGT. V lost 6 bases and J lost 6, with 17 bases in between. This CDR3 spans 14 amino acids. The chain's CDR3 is CASSPVVGAPEAFF. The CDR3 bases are TGTGCCAGCAGCCCCGTGGTGGGCGCCCCTGAAGCTTTCTTT.

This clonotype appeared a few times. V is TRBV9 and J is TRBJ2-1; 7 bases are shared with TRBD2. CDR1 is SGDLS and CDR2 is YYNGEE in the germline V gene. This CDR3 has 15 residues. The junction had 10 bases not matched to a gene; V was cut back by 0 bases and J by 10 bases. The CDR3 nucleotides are TGTGCCAGCAGCGTAGCTGGGGGGGGGGGAGTCGAGCAGTTCTTC. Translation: CASSVAGGGGVEQFF.

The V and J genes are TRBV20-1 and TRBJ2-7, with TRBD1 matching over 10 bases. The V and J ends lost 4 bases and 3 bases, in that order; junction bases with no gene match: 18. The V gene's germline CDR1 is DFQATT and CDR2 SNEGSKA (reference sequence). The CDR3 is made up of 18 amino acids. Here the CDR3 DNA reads TGCAGTGCTATACCGGGACAGGGGACTCGTGGGGTCCACTACGAGCAGTACTTC. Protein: CSAIPGQGTRGVHYEQYF.

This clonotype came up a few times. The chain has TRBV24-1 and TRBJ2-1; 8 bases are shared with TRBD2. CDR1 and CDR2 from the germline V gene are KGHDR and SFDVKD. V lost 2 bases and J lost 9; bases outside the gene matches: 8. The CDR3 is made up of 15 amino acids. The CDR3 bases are TGTGCCACCAGTGATTCCGGGGGGGCGGTCGGTGAGCAGTTCTTC. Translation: CATSDSGGAVGEQFF.

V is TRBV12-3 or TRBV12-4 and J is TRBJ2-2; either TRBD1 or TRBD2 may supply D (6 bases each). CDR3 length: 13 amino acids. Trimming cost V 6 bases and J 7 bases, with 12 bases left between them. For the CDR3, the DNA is TGTGCCAGCAGCCGGGGGCGGGGCGGGGAGCTGTTTTTT. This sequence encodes CASSRGRGGELFF.

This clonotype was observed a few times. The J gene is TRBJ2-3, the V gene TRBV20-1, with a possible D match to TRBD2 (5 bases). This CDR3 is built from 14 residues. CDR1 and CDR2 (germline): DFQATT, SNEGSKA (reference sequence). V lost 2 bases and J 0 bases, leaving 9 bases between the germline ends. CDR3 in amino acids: CSARIRGSTDTQYF. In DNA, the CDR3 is TGCAGTGCTAGAATCCGGGGAAGCACAGATACGCAGTATTTT.

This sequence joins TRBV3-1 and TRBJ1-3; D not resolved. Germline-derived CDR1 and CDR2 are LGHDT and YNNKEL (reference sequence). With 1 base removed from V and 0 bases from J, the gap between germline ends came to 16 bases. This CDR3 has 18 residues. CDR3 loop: CASSQVLRSQSSGNTIYF. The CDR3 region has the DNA TGTGCCAGCAGCCAAGTGTTGCGCAGCCAGAGCTCTGGAAACACCATATATTTT.

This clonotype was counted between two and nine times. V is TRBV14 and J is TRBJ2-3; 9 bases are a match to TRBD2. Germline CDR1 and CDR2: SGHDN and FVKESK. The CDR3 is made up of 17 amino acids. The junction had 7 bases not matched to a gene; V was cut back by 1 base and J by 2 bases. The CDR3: CASSQVWASGTTDTQYF. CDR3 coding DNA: TGTGCCAGCAGCCAAGTGTGGGCTAGCGGGACCACAGATACGCAGTATTTT.

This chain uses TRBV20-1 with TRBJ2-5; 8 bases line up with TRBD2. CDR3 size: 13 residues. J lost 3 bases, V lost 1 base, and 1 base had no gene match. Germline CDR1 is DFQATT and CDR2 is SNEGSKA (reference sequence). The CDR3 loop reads CSARAGGKETQYF. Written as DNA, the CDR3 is TGCAGTGCTAGAGCGGGGGGGAAAGAGACCCAGTACTTC.

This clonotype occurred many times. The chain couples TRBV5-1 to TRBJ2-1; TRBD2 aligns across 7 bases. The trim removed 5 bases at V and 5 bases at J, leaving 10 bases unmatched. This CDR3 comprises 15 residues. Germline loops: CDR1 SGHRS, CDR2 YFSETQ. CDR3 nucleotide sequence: TGCGCCAGCAGTCGTTGGTTCAGCGGGGACAATGAGCAGTTCTTC. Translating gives CASSRWFSGDNEQFF.

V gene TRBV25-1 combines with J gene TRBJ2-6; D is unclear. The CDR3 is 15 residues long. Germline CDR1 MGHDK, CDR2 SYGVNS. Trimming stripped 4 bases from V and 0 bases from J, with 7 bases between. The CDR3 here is CASSGPRSGANVLTF. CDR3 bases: TGTGCCAGCAGTGGCCCCCGCTCTGGGGCCAACGTCCTGACTTTC. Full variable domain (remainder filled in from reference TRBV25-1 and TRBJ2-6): EADIYQTPRYLVIGTGKKITLECSQTMGHDKMYWYQQDPGMELHLIHYSYGVNSTEKGDLSSESTVSRIRTEHFPLTLESARPSHTSQYLCASSGPRSGANVLTFGAGSRLTVL.

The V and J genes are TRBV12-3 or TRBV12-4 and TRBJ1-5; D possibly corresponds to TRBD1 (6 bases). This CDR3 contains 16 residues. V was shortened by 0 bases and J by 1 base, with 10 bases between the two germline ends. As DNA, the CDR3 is TGTGCCAGCAGTTTAGCAGGACAGATCAGCAATCAGCCCCAGCATTTT. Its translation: CASSLAGQISNQPQHF.

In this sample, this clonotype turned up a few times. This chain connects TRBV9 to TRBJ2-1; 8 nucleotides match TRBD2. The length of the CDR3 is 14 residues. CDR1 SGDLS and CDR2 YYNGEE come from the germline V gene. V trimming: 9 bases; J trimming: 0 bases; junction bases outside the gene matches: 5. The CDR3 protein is CATGRGVSYNEQFF. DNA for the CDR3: TGTGCCACCGGGAGGGGCGTCTCCTACAATGAGCAGTTCTTC.

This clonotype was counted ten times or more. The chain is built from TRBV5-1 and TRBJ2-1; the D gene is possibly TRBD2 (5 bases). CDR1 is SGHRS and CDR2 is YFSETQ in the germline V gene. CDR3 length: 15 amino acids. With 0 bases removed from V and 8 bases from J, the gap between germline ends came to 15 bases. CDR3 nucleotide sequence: TGCGCCAGCAGCTTGGCTTTTAGAGGGTTGGATGAGCAGTTCTTC. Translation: CASSLAFRGLDEQFF.

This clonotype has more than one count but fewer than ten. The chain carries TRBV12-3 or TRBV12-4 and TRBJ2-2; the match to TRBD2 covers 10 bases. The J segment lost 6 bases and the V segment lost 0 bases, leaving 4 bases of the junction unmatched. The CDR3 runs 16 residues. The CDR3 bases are TGTGCCAGCAGTTTAGCTGCTAGCGGGGGCCCCGGGGAGCTGTTTTTT. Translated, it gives CASSLAASGGPGELFF.

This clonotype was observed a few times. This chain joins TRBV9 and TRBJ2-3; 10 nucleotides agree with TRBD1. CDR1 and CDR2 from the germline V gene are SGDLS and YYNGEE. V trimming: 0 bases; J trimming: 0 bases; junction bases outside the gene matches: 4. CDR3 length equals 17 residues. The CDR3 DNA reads TGTGCCAGCAGCGTAGCGCTGGGACAGGGGAGCACAGATACGCAGTATTTT. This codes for CASSVALGQGSTDTQYF.

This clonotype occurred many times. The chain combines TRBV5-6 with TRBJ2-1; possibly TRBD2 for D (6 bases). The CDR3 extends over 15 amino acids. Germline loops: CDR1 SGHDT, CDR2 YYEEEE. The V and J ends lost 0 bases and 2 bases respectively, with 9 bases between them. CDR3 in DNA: TGTGCCAGCAGCTTGGATAGCGGAACCTACAATGAGCAGTTCTTC. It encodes CASSLDSGTYNEQFF.

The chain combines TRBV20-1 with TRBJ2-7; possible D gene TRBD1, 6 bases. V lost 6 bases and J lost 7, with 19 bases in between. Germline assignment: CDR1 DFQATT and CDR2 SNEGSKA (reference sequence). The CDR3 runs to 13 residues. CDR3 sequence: CSAETGTPSEQYV. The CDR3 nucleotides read TGCAGTGCAGAAACCGGGACACCCTCGGAGCAGTACGTC.

Written as DNA, the CDR3 is TGCAGCGTGATGTGGATAGGCGGGAAGGCTTACAATGAGCAGTTCTTC. Protein: CSVMWIGGKAYNEQFF. V gene TRBV29-1 combines with J gene TRBJ2-1, with D perhaps TRBD2 (6 bases). The CDR3 runs to 16 residues. Trimming shortened V by 6 bases and J by 4 bases, and 22 bases separated the two germline ends. The germline CDR1 and CDR2 sequences are SQVTM and ANQGSEA.

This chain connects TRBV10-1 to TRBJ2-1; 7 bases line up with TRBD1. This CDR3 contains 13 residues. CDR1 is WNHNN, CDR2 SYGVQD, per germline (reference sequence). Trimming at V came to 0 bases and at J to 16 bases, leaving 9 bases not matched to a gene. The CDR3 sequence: CASSESNLDRFFF. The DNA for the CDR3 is TGCGCCAGCAGTGAGTCGAATCTGGACAGGTTCTTCTTC.